These 20 T cell receptor beta chains were sequenced from one sample in a study of cytomegalovirus exposure and HLA in healthy donors. Both 60 Vbeta primers and 13 Jbeta primers went into the PCR. Profiled with immunoSEQ multiplex PCR; TCRdb holds only in-frame clones, not every one. The repertoire holds 120,000 or so clones, with about 80% as singletons. The sample was PBMCs. The origin of the receptors is a man aged 30 to 45 in good health and CMV-seropositive.

This clone was detected only a few times. The V gene is TRBV25-1, the J gene TRBJ1-2; no reliable D call. This CDR3 has 15 amino acids. The germline V and J ends were trimmed by 5 bases and 0 bases, with 13 bases remaining between them. Germline lookup yields CDR1 MGHDK and CDR2 SYGVNS. In DNA form, the CDR3 reads TGTGCCAGCAGTCCACGAGGGATTACTAACTATGGCTACACCTTC. The encoded protein is CASSPRGITNYGYTF.

The chain uses TRBV5-6 and TRBJ1-4; a possible D gene is TRBD1 (6 bases). The length of the CDR3 is 14 residues. Trimming shortened V by 2 bases and J by 4 bases, and 9 bases separated the two germline ends. Per the germline V gene, CDR1 is SGHDT and CDR2 is YYEEEE. CDR3 in DNA: TGTGCCAGCAGCTTTTCCAGGGGTAATGAAAAACTGTTTTTT. Translation gives CASSFSRGNEKLFF.

This clone has a handful of counts. The V and J genes are TRBV18 and TRBJ2-7; D possibly corresponds to TRBD1 (6 bases). Between the trimmed V and J ends, which lost 3 bases and 4 bases, there was a span of 10 bases. Germline values: CDR1 KGHSH, CDR2 LQKENI. There are 13 residues in the CDR3. Here the CDR3 DNA reads TGTGCCAGCTCACCGGACAGATCTTACGAGCAGTACTTC. It specifies CASSPDRSYEQYF.

The chain employs TRBV29-1 and TRBJ2-5, with 7 bases lining up with TRBD1. Germline CDR1 and CDR2: SQVTM and ANQGSEA. With 7 bases clipped from V and 4 bases from J, the junction kept 12 bases outside the gene matches. The CDR3 is 14 residues long. The CDR3 DNA is TGCAGCGGGCCCCTGACAGGGTGGGGAGAGACCCAGTACTTC. As protein: CSGPLTGWGETQYF.

The rearrangement joins TRBV29-1 to TRBJ2-7, with 9 bases aligning to TRBD2. The germline V gene has CDR1 SQVTM and CDR2 ANQGSEA. CDR3 length: 16 amino acids. The V gene end was trimmed by 1 base and the J gene end by 3 bases; junction bases not matched to a gene: 10. CDR3 residues: CSVEGGEISGSYEQYF. The CDR3 nucleotides are TGCAGCGTTGAAGGAGGTGAGATTAGCGGGAGCTACGAGCAGTACTTC.

V and J are TRBV15 and TRBJ1-2; tentative D call: TRBD1 (5 bases). Between the trimmed V and J ends, which lost 0 bases and 4 bases, there was a span of 12 bases. The CDR3 spans 15 residues. Germline-derived CDR1 and CDR2 are LNHNV and YYDKDF (reference sequence). The CDR3 DNA is TGTGCCACCAGCAGAGATCGGCAGGGAGGCTATGGCTACACCTTC. Translated: CATSRDRQGGYGYTF.

This chain joins TRBV11-3 and TRBJ1-1; TRBD1 might be the D (5 bases). With 5 bases removed from V and 0 bases from J, the gap between germline ends came to 13 bases. This CDR3 spans 15 amino acids. The germline V gene has CDR1 SGHNT and CDR2 YENEEA. CDR3 sequence reads: CASSQGHGLNTEAFF. CDR3 nucleotide sequence: TGTGCCAGCAGCCAAGGACACGGGTTGAACACTGAAGCTTTCTTT.

This clone appeared a single time. This chain uses TRBV6-1 with TRBJ2-1; TRBD2 matches 10 bases. Germline V lookup: CDR1 MNHNS, CDR2 SASEGT. The length of the CDR3 is 16 residues. With V trimmed by 4 bases and J by 5 bases, 8 bases remained unmatched. DNA of the CDR3: TGTGCCAGCAGTGCGCCCATAGCGGGAGGAAACAATGAGCAGTTCTTC. Translated, it gives CASSAPIAGGNNEQFF.

The chain links TRBV4-3 to TRBJ2-3; 10 nucleotides agree with TRBD1. V shed 0 bases, J shed 3 bases, and the junction held 6 bases outside the gene matches. Germline V CDR1 and CDR2: LGHNA, YSLEER. The CDR3 has 17 residues. CDR3 residues: CASSQDTWTGGTDTQYF. CDR3 in DNA: TGCGCCAGCAGCCAAGATACGTGGACAGGGGGGACAGATACGCAGTATTTT.

The rearrangement joins TRBV28 to TRBJ2-1; 7 nucleotides line up with TRBD2. Germline V gives CDR1 MDHEN, CDR2 SYDVKM. The CDR3 runs to 15 residues. Trimming removed 6 bases from V and 8 bases from J; junction bases left unmatched: 13. The CDR3 DNA is TGTGCCAGCAGATCTAGTTACGGGACTACCCATGAGCAGTTCTTC. Its protein is CASRSSYGTTHEQFF. Variable domain in full (rest from reference TRBV28 and TRBJ2-1): DVKVTQSSRYLVKRTGEKVFLECVQDMDHENMFWYRQDPGLGLRLIYFSYDVKMKEKGDIPEGYSVSREKKERFSLILESASTNQTSMYLCASRSSYGTTHEQFFGPGTRLTVL.

This clone was seen more than once but under ten times. The V gene is TRBV9, the J gene TRBJ2-5; D call uncertain. Germline V gene data show CDR1 as SGDLS and CDR2 as YYNGEE. Trimming pared 3 bases from V and 2 bases from J, leaving 14 bases between. This CDR3 is built from 15 residues. The CDR3 region has the DNA TGTGCCAGCAGCGCTGAGATTAGAGGTCAAGAGACCCAGTACTTC. Protein: CASSAEIRGQETQYF.

The chain combines TRBV7-8 with TRBJ2-7; 8 bases align to TRBD1. CDR3 length: 15 amino acids. Trimming took 5 bases from V and 4 from J; bases not matched to a gene: 10. CDR1 and CDR2 (germline): SGHVS, FQNEAQ. This CDR3 is CASSPRDRPLYEQYF. The CDR3 nucleotides are TGTGCCAGCAGCCCGAGGGACAGGCCGCTTTACGAGCAGTACTTC.

V is TRBV7-2 and J is TRBJ2-5; TRBD2 matches 9 bases. This CDR3 has 15 amino acids. CDR1 and CDR2 from the germline V gene are SGHTA and FQGNSA. The V and J ends lost 6 bases and 5 bases, in that order; junction bases with no gene match: 10. The CDR3 DNA reads as TGTGCCAGCAGTCGACCGCGGGGGGGGTGGGAGACCCAGTACTTC. As protein: CASSRPRGGWETQYF.

This chain connects TRBV4-2 to TRBJ2-2; 10 nucleotides agree with TRBD2. The trim removed 0 bases at V and 4 bases at J, leaving 2 bases unmatched. The CDR3 loop spans 16 amino acids. Germline V gives CDR1 LGHNA, CDR2 YNFKEQ. The CDR3 DNA reads as TGTGCCAGCAGCCAAGAAATAGCGGGAGGCACCGGGGAGCTGTTTTTT. Amino acids: CASSQEIAGGTGELFF.

The chain recombines TRBV15 with TRBJ1-2; a weak D match, TRBD1 (6 bases). V was trimmed by 4 bases and J by 3 bases, leaving 9 bases between them. The germline CDR1 and CDR2 sequences are LNHNV and YYDKDF (reference sequence). The CDR3 spans 13 residues. The CDR3, as DNA: TGTGCCACCAGCACCCGGACAGACTATGGCTACACCTTC. Protein product: CATSTRTDYGYTF.

The genes are TRBV7-2 and TRBJ1-5; D gene ambiguous. The V and J ends lost 3 bases and 4 bases respectively, with 7 bases between them. The CDR3 totals 13 residues. The germline gives CDR1 SGHTA, CDR2 FQGNSA. CDR3 coding DNA: TGTGCCAGCAGCTTTAACAATAATCAGCCCCAGCATTTT. This encodes CASSFNNNQPQHF.

Comments on this clone: Relative to the germline gene, one junction end is altered; a read error may explain this. The J gene is TRBJ2-7, the V gene TRBV10-3; 8 bases line up with TRBD1. The CDR3 is 15 amino acids. Germline-derived CDR1 and CDR2 are ENHRY and SYGVKD. DNA of the CDR3: TGTGCCATCAGTGTTGGACAGGGCCACTCCTACGAGCAGTATTTC. This codes for CAISVGQGHSYEQYF.

The chain is built from TRBV6-5 and TRBJ1-2; D is unresolved. Germline V gene lookup returns CDR1 MNHEY and CDR2 SVGAGI. The ends were cut back, 8 bases at V and 3 bases at J, with 19 bases in the middle. The CDR3 is made up of 15 amino acids. In DNA form, the CDR3 reads TGTGCCAGCCCATACTGGGTGGGCCAGGACTATGGCTACACCTTC. Protein: CASPYWVGQDYGYTF.

In nucleotides, the CDR3 is TGTGCCAGCAGTTACTCCCGGACTGCTGGAAACACCATATATTTT. Amino acid sequence: CASSYSRTAGNTIYF. The V call is TRBV6-5, the J call TRBJ1-3, with D unresolved. Trimming stripped 0 bases from V and 2 bases from J, with 8 bases between. Germline-derived CDR1 and CDR2 are MNHEY and SVGAGI. CDR3 length equals 15 residues.

This clone was detected only a few times. This chain links TRBV10-3 with TRBJ1-2, with D possibly matching TRBD1 (5 bases). The V end lost 0 bases, the J end lost 4 bases, and 12 bases lay between the germline ends. Germline V CDR1 and CDR2: ENHRY, SYGVKD. This CDR3 comprises 15 residues. CDR3 loop: CAISESQGALYGYTF. In nucleotides, the CDR3 is TGTGCCATCAGTGAGTCTCAAGGGGCCCTCTATGGCTACACCTTC.